This record looks at one TCR beta chain sequence and its context. The sample is drawn from a study of blood T cell repertoires in COVID-19. On the study more broadly: The samples span acute and convalescent COVID-19 from the United States, Italy and Spain. The cDNA or gDNA used as material had been derived from T cells, B-cell-depleted T cells, or PBMCs.

With 2 bases removed from V and 5 bases from J, the gap between germline ends came to 25 bases. CDR3 length: 19 amino acids. Per the germline V gene, CDR1 is SNHLY and CDR2 is FYNNEI. Authors' methods: Reference gene primer amplification gave estimated nucleated cell counts. Profiling relied on immunoSEQ multiplex PCR, and the TCRdb table lists in-frame clones only, not all of them. That table is the source of V, J and clone size, and D and trimming were worked out from the DNA. Seen here are about 77,000 clones, roughly 76% observed once, and the top ten hold more than 15%. The V gene is TRBV2, the J gene TRBJ1-3, with a weak D call TRBD1 (6 bases). The sample taken for sequencing was peripheral blood. The TCR sequence derives from a man aged 70 or older with active or convalescent COVID-19. The CDR3 coding sequence is TGTGCCAGCAGTGAAAAAGTGACCCTCTTGTCAGGGGATAGAAACACCATATATTTT. This sequence encodes CASSEKVTLLSGDRNTIYF.